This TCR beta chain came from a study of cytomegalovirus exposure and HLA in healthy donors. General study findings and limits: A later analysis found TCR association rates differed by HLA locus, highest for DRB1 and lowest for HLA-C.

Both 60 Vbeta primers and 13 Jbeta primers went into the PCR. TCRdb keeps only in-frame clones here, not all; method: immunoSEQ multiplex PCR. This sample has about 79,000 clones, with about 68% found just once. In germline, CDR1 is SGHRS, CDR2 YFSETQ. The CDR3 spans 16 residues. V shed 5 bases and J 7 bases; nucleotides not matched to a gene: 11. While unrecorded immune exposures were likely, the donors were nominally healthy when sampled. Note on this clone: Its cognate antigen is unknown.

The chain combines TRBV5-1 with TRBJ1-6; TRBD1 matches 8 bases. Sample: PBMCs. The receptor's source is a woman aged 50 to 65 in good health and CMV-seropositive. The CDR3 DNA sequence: TGCGCCAGCAGTACGGGACAGGCTTTTCTCAATTCACCCCTCCACTTT. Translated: CASSTGQAFLNSPLHF.